Described below is a single T cell receptor (beta chain) sequence and its context. The clone's antigen remains unknown. Within one base of it there is no much larger clone, and no base qualities were kept. In Seattle, one collaborating source enrolled patients while the infection was active and tracked those patients longitudinally over the course of disease. Whole blood was collected in K2EDTA tubes by collaborating institutions according to the institutions' own protocols. For TCRbeta analysis, collaborators shipped samples in one of three forms: frozen whole blood, isolated PBMCs, or DNA extracted from either of those sample types. The immunoSEQ Assay, a bias-controlled multiplex PCR, was used to amplify TCRbeta CDR3 regions from genomic DNA. In the original analysis: The number of nucleated cells in each sample was estimated from the amplification of reference gene primers within the assay. Sequence reads were collapsed and filtered to measure the absolute abundance of every unique TCRbeta CDR3 rearrangement. For each sample, productive Simpson clonality was calculated by taking the square root of Simpson's diversity index across productive rearrangements. Here the immuneACCESS table is served through TCRdb, limited to in-frame sequences with V and J called. Missing clones are a known gap in these copies; in checked studies unresolved V genes cover under half, and the rest lacks a known reason. That table supplies the V and J calls and clone size; D and trimming were determined from the DNA. The sample data list fewer than 450,000 clones, and around 88% of these were observed just once. Around 12% of the sample is in the top ten clones.

These data belong to a study of blood T cell repertoires in COVID-19 (dated by TCRdb to about 2020). With regard to the full study: The collaborator samples originated in the United States, Italy and Spain and spanned the acute and convalescent phases of COVID-19. The material from the prospective study consisted of cDNA or gDNA derived from T cells, B-cell-depleted T cells, or PBMCs. Subjects who had been exposed to COVID-19, were actively infected with it, or had recovered from it provided the deeply sampled blood TCRbeta repertoires that made up the dataset. A freely available public database, intended as a resource for researchers studying the immune response to SARS-CoV-2, is where the repertoires were released. Samples came from the ongoing ImmuneRACE study (first 160 participants) plus 1,254 subjects from 6 global collaborators. The sample metadata nearly always contained a de-identified subject ID, COVID-19 status, age in years and sex. HLA class I and class II types, where available, came from metadata supplied by the sample provider rather than from assay-based typing.

A distance of 6 bases separates the germline ends of V and J, which lose 2 bases and 1 base respectively. CDR1 MDHEN and CDR2 SYDVKM were looked up in the germline V gene. The CDR3 covers 14 residues, taking in both the cysteine and the phenylalanine. The read is trimmed to its CDR3 DNA, 42 bases read in frame from base 1. Overall results and qualifications from the work: The amount of clinical and demographic metadata varied by source and participant and was provided uncurated.

The rearranged chain carries TRBV28 and TRBJ1-5; no D gene can be assigned with confidence. This TCR derives from a woman between 45 and 60 years old with COVID-19, enrolled during active disease. Sequencing was performed on peripheral blood. The CDR3 protein is CASSLIQSNQPQHF. The nucleotides read TGTGCCAGCAGTTTAATACAGAGCAATCAGCCCCAGCATTTT.